This T cell receptor (beta chain) comes out of a study of blood T cell repertoires in COVID-19. Profiling relied on immunoSEQ multiplex PCR, and the TCRdb table lists in-frame clones only, not all of them. The sample carries about 380,000 clones, about 90% recorded once. Cohort 3 recovered donors had two negative PCRs, clearance, or symptom resolution. With 2 bases removed from V and 1 base from J, the gap between germline ends came to 2 bases. The CDR3 length is 12 residues. Germline V gives CDR1 SNHLY, CDR2 FYNNEI. The sequence derives from a man aged 25-45 years who had recovered from COVID-19. The chain couples TRBV2 to TRBJ2-5, with D uncertain. The specimen was PBMCs or T cells enriched from blood (not recorded which). CDR3 in DNA: TGTGCCAGCAGTGAACTCCAAGAGACCCAGTACTTC. Its protein product is CASSELQETQYF.